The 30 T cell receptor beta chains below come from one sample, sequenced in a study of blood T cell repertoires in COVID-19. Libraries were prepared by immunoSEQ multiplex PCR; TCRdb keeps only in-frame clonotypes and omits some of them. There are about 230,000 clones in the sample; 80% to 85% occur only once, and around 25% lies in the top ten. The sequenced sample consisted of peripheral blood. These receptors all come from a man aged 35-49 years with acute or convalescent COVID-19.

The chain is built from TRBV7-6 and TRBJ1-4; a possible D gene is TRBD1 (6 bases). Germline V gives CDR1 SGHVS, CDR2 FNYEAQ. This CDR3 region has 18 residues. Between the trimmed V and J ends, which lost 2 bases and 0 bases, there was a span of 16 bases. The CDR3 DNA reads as TGTGCCAGCAGCTTAAACAGGGCCTTTCCTGCAACTAATGAAAAACTGTTTTTT. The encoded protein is CASSLNRAFPATNEKLFF.

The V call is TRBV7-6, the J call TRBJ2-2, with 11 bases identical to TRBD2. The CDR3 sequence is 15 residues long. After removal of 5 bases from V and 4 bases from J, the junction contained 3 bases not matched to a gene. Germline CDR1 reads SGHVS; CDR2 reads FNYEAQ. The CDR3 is CASSVGLAGTGELFF. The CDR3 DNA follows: TGTGCCAGCAGCGTAGGACTAGCGGGCACCGGGGAGCTGTTTTTT.

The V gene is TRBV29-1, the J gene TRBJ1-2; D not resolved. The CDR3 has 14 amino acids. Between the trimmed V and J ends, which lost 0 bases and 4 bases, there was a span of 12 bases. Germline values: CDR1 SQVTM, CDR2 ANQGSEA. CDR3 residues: CSVEDVPTGYGYTF. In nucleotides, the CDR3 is TGCAGCGTTGAAGACGTTCCGACGGGCTATGGCTACACCTTC. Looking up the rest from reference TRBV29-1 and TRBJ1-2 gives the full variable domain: SAVISQKPSRDICQRGTSLTIQCQVDSQVTMMFWYRQQPGQSLTLIATANQGSEATYESGFVIDKFPISRPNLTFSTLTVSNMSPEDSSIYLCSVEDVPTGYGYTFGSGTRLTVV.

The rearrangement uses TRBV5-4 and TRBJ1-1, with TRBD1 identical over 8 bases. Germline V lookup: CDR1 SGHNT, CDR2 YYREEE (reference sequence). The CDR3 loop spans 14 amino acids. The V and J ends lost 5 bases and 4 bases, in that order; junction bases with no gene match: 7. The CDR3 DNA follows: TGTGCCAGCAGTTACAGGGGGATGAGCACTGAAGCTTTCTTT. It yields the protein CASSYRGMSTEAFF. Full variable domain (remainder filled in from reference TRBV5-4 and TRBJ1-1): ETGVTQSPTHLIKTRGQQVTLRCSSQSGHNTVSWYQQALGQGPQFIFQYYREEENGRGNFPPRFSGLQFPNYSSELNVNALELDDSALYLCASSYRGMSTEAFFGQGTRLTVV.

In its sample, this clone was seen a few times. CDR3 bases: TGTGCCAGTAGTACCAAGAAGACAGGGTTCGGCTACGAGCAGTACTTC. It encodes CASSTKKTGFGYEQYF. J is TRBJ2-7 and V is TRBV19; 7 bases are a match to TRBD1. Germline V lookup: CDR1 LNHDA, CDR2 SQIVND (reference sequence). The CDR3 extends over 16 amino acids. The V and J ends lost 4 bases and 3 bases, in that order; junction bases with no gene match: 12. The whole variable domain, remainder taken from reference TRBV19 and TRBJ2-7, is DGGITQSPKYLFRKEGQNVTLSCEQNLNHDAMYWYRQDPGQGLRLIYYSQIVNDFQKGDIAEGYSVSREKKESFPLTVTSAQKNPTAFYLCASSTKKTGFGYEQYFGPGTRLTVT.

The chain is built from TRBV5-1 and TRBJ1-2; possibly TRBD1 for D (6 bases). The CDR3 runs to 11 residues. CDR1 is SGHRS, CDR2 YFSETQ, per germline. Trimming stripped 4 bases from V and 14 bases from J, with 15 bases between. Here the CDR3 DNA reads TGCGCCAGCAGCACCAACAGGGAAATTACCTTC. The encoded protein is CASSTNREITF.

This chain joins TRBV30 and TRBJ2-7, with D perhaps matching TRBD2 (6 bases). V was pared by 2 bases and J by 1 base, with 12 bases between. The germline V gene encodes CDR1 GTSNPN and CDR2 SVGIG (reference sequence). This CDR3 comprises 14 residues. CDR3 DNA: TGTGCCTGGAGTCAAGGACGGGGGTCCTACGAGCAGTACTTC. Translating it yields CAWSQGRGSYEQYF.

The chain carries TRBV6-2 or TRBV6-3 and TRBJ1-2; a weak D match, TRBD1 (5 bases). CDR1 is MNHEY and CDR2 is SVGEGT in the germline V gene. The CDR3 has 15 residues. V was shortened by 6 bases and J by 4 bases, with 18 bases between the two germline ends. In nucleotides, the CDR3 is TGTGCCAGCAGCAGATCCGTGAGGACAATCTATGGCTACACCTTC. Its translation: CASSRSVRTIYGYTF.

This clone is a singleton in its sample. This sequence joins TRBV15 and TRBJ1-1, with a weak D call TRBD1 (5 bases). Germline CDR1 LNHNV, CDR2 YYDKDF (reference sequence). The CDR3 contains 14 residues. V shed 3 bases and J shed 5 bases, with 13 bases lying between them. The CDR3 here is CATSRGEGWTEAFF. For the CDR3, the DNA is TGTGCCACCAGCAGGGGGGAGGGCTGGACTGAAGCTTTCTTT. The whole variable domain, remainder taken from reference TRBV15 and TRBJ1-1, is DAMVIQNPRYQVTQFGKPVTLSCSQTLNHNVMYWYQQKSSQAPKLLFHYYDKDFNNEADTPDNFQSRRPNTSFCFLDIRSPGLGDTAMYLCATSRGEGWTEAFFGQGTRLTVV.

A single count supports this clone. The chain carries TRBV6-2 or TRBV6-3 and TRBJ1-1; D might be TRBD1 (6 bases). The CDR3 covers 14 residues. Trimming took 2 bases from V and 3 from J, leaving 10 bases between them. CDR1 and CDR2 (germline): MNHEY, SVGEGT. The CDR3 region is CASSYTGRYTEAFF. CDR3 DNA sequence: TGTGCCAGCAGTTACACAGGGCGGTACACTGAAGCTTTCTTT.

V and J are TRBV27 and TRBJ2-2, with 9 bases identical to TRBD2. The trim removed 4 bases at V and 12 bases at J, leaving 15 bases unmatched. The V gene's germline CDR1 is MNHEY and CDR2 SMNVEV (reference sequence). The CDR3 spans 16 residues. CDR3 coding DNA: TGTGCCAGCAGTTCGGGACTTAGCGGGAGCATTTTGAAGCTGTTTTTT. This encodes CASSSGLSGSILKLFF.

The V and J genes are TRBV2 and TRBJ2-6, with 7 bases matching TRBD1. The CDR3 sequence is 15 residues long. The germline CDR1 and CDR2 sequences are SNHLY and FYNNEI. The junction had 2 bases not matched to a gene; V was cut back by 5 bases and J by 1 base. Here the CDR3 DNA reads TGTGCCAGCAGTCAGGACAGGTCTGGGGCCAACGTCCTGACTTTC. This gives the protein CASSQDRSGANVLTF.

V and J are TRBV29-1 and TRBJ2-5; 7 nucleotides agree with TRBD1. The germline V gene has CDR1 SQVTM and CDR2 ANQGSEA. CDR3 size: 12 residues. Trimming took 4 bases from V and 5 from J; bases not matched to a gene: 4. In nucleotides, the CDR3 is TGCAGCGTTGGAGGGGACAGTGAGACCCAGTACTTC. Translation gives CSVGGDSETQYF.

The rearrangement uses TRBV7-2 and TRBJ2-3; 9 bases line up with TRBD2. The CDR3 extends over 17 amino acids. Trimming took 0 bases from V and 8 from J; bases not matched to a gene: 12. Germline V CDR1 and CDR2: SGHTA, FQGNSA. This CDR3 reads CASSLARLADPRGTQYF. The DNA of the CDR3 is TGTGCCAGCAGCTTAGCGCGACTAGCGGACCCCCGAGGTACGCAGTATTTT.

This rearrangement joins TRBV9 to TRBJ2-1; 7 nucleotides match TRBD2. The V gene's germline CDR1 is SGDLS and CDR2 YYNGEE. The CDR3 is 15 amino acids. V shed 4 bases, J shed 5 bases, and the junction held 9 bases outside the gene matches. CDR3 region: CASSPNGLVDNEQFF. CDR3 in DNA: TGTGCCAGCAGCCCTAACGGACTAGTTGACAATGAGCAGTTCTTC.

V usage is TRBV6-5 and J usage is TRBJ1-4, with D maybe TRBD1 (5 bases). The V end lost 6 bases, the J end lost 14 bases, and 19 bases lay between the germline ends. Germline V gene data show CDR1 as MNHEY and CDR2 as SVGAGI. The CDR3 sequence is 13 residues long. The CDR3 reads CASRNAPTGGLFF. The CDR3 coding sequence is TGTGCCAGCAGAAATGCCCCCACGGGGGGGCTGTTTTTT.

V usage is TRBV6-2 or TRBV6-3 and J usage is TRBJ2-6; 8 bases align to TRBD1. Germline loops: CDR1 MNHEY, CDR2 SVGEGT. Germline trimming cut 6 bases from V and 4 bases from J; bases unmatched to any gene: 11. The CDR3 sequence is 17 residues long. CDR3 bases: TGTGCCAGCAGCGACCTGGACAGGGTCGACGGGGCCAACGTCCTGACTTTC. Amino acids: CASSDLDRVDGANVLTF.

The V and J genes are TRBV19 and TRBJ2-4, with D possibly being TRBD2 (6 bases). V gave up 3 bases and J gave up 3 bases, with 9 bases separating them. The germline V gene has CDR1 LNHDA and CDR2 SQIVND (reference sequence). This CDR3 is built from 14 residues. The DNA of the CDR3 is TGTGCCAGTAGTATTAGGAGGGACAAAAACATTCAGTACTTC. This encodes CASSIRRDKNIQYF.

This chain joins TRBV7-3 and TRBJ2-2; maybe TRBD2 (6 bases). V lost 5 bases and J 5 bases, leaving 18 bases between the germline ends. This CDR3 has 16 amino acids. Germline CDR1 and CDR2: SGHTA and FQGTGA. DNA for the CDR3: TGTGCCAGCAGCCCGGGAGAGGGATCAGGAACCGGGGAGCTGTTTTTT. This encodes CASSPGEGSGTGELFF.

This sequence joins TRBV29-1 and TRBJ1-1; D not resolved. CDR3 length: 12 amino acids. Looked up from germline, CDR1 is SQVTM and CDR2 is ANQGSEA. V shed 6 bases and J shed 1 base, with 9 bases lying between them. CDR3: CSVRRTNTEAFF. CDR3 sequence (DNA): TGCAGCGTCCGTAGAACGAACACTGAAGCTTTCTTT.

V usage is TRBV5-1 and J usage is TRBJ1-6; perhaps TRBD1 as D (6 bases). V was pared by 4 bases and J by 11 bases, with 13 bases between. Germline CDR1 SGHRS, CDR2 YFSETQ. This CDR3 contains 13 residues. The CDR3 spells CASSNPGEPPLHF. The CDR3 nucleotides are TGCGCCAGCAGCAATCCAGGGGAGCCACCCCTCCACTTT.

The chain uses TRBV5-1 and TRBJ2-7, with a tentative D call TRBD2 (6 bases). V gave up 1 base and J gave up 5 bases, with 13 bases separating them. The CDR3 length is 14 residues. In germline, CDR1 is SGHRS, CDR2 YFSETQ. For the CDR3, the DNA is TGCGCCAGCAGCTTGACGGGAGCAGTAAACGAGCAGTACTTC. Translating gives CASSLTGAVNEQYF.

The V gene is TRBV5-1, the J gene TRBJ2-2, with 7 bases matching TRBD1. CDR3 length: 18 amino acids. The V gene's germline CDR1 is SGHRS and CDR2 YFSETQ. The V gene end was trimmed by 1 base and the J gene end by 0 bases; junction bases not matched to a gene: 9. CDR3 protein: CASSLIWDSGSNTGELFF. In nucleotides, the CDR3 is TGCGCCAGCAGCTTGATTTGGGACAGTGGATCGAACACCGGGGAGCTGTTTTTT.

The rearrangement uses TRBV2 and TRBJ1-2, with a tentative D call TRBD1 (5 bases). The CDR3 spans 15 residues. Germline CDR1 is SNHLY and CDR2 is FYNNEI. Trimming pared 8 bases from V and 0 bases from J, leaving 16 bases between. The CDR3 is CASPGGGTANYGYTF. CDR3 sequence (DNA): TGTGCCAGCCCCGGGGGGGGTACGGCTAACTATGGCTACACCTTC.

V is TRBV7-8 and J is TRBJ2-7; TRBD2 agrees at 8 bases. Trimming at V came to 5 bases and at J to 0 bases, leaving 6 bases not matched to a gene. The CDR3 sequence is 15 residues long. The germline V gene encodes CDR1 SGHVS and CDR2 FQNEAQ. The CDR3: CASSRTSGGSYEQYF. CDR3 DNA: TGTGCCAGCAGCAGAACTAGCGGAGGCTCCTACGAGCAGTACTTC.

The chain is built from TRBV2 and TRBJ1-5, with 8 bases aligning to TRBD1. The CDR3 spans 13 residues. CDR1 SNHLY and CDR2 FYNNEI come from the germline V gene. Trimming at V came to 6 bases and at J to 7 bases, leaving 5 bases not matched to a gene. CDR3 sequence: CASRQGVEQPQHF. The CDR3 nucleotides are TGTGCCAGCAGACAGGGGGTAGAGCAGCCCCAGCATTTT.

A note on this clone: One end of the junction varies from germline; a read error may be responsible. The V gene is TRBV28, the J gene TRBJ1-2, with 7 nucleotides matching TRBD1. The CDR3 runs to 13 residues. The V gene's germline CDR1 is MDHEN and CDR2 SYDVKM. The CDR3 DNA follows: TGTGCCAGCACTTTAGGGACAGCCTATGGCTACACCTTC. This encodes CASTLGTAYGYTF.

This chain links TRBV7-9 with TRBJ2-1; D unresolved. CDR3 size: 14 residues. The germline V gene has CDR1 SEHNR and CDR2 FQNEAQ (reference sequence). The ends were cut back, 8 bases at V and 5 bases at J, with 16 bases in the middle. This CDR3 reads CASLPVRTHNEQFF. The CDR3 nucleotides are TGTGCCAGCCTCCCAGTACGAACACACAATGAGCAGTTCTTC.

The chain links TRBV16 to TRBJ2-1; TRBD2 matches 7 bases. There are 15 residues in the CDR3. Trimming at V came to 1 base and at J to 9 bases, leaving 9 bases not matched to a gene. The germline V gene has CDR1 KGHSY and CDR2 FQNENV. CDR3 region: CASSQYRTRSAEQFF. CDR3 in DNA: TGTGCCAGCAGCCAATATAGGACTAGGTCCGCTGAGCAGTTCTTC. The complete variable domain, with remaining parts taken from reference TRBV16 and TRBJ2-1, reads GEEVAQTPKHLVRGEGQKAKLYCAPIKGHSYVFWYQQVLKNEFKFLISFQNENVFDETGMPKERFSAKCLPNSPCSLEIQATKLEDSAVYFCASSQYRTRSAEQFFGPGTRLTVL.

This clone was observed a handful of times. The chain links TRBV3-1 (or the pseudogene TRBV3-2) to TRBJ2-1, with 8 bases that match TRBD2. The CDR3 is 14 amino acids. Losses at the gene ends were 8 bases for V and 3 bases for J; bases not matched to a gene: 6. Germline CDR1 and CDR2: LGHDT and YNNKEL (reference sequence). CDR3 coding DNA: TGTGCCAGCTCGGGCAGCGGGAGCTACAATGAGCAGTTCTTC. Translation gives CASSGSGSYNEQFF.